Sequencing of this T cell receptor (beta chain) was carried out in a study of blood T cell repertoires in COVID-19. Using immunoSEQ multiplex PCR, the repertoire was profiled, and TCRdb retains in-frame clones only, with some absent. The sample has 200,000 to 250,000 clones, about 91% seen once. Trimming stripped 10 bases from V and 4 bases from J, with 13 bases between. Per the germline V gene, CDR1 is ENHRY and CDR2 is SYGVKD. The CDR3 runs 12 residues. The sequenced material came from peripheral blood. The TCR sequence derives from a woman in her thirties or forties with acute or convalescent COVID-19. The V gene is TRBV10-3, the J gene TRBJ1-1, with D maybe TRBD1 (5 bases). CDR3 bases: TGTGCCAGTCGCCCGGGGGGCACTGAAGCTTTCTTT. Its translation: CASRPGGTEAFF.